Each of the 27 T cell receptor beta chains below was sequenced from the same sample in a study of blood T cell repertoires in COVID-19. Assay used: immunoSEQ multiplex PCR; TCRdb lists only in-frame clones, some missing. In the table there are 250,000 to 400,000 clones, approximately 87% of which are singletons. Sample: peripheral blood. The receptors were sampled from a woman in her 30s with COVID-19, enrolled during active disease.

The chain combines TRBV5-1 with TRBJ1-1; D might be TRBD1 (6 bases). Germline values: CDR1 SGHRS, CDR2 YFSETQ. The CDR3 contains 15 residues. V was pared by 0 bases and J by 2 bases, with 11 bases between. CDR3 amino acids: CASSLDGRGNTEAFF. DNA of the CDR3: TGCGCCAGCAGCTTGGATGGCAGGGGTAACACTGAAGCTTTCTTT.

V is TRBV5-1 and J is TRBJ1-1; 8 nucleotides line up with TRBD1. Germline CDR1 reads SGHRS; CDR2 reads YFSETQ. This CDR3 has 12 amino acids. The V and J ends lost 8 bases and 4 bases, in that order; junction bases with no gene match: 4. DNA of the CDR3: TGCGCCAGTTCAACAGGGGGCACTGAAGCTTTCTTT. Translated, it gives CASSTGGTEAFF.

This clone has ten or more counts. V and J are TRBV19 and TRBJ1-6, with D hard to call. With 3 bases removed from V and 6 bases from J, the gap between germline ends came to 9 bases. Per germline, CDR1 LNHDA and CDR2 SQIVND (reference sequence). CDR3 size: 14 residues. For the CDR3, the DNA is TGTGCCAGTAGTATTAACAGCGGTAATTCACCCCTCCACTTT. This encodes CASSINSGNSPLHF.

The rearrangement links TRBV19 to TRBJ1-1; D is ambiguous. Per germline, CDR1 LNHDA and CDR2 SQIVND (reference sequence). Between the trimmed V and J ends, which lost 3 bases and 6 bases, there was a span of 11 bases. The CDR3 runs to 13 residues. The DNA of the CDR3 is TGTGCCAGTAGTATTAACTTATCCTCTGAAGCTTTCTTT. Encoded protein: CASSINLSSEAFF.

This chain connects TRBV6-5 to TRBJ2-1, with a possible D match to TRBD1 (5 bases). Germline V CDR1 and CDR2: MNHEY, SVGAGI. V lost 4 bases and J 6 bases, leaving 13 bases between the germline ends. The CDR3 is 14 amino acids. In DNA, the CDR3 is TGTGCCAGCAGTTTACACCCAGACAGCAATGAGCAGTTCTTC. Protein: CASSLHPDSNEQFF.

J is TRBJ1-2 and V is TRBV25-1, with D possibly TRBD1 on 6 matching bases. This CDR3 contains 13 residues. The V end was cut by 2 bases, the J end by 5 bases, with 9 bases between. CDR1 MGHDK and CDR2 SYGVNS come from the germline V gene. Written as DNA, the CDR3 is TGTGCCAGCAGTGAACAGGGGAAGTATGGCTACACCTTC. Protein: CASSEQGKYGYTF.

This sequence joins TRBV15 and TRBJ1-5, with 9 bases identical to TRBD1. Germline trimming cut 3 bases from V and 0 bases from J; bases unmatched to any gene: 6. The CDR3 runs 17 residues. Germline CDR1 is LNHNV and CDR2 is YYDKDF (reference sequence). For the CDR3, the DNA is TGTGCCACCAGCAGCCAGGACAGGGGAGTTAGCAATCAGCCCCAGCATTTT. It translates to CATSSQDRGVSNQPQHF. Full variable domain (remainder filled in from reference TRBV15 and TRBJ1-5): DAMVIQNPRYQVTQFGKPVTLSCSQTLNHNVMYWYQQKSSQAPKLLFHYYDKDFNNEADTPDNFQSRRPNTSFCFLDIRSPGLGDTAMYLCATSSQDRGVSNQPQHFGDGTRLSIL.

The chain couples TRBV7-9 to TRBJ1-5; tentatively, D is TRBD1 (5 bases). The ends were cut back, 1 base at V and 2 bases at J, with 12 bases in the middle. Germline lookup yields CDR1 SEHNR and CDR2 FQNEAQ (reference sequence). CDR3 length: 16 amino acids. The CDR3 nucleotides are TGTGCCAGCAGCTTAGACGCAGGGCATGGCAATCAGCCCCAGCATTTT. Amino acid sequence: CASSLDAGHGNQPQHF.

The chain carries TRBV19 and TRBJ1-2; D gene unclear. The ends were cut back, 5 bases at V and 2 bases at J, with 12 bases in the middle. Germline loops: CDR1 LNHDA, CDR2 SQIVND (reference sequence). This CDR3 contains 14 residues. This chain's CDR3 is CASSRTVQNYGYTF. CDR3 sequence (DNA): TGTGCCAGTAGTCGAACAGTGCAAAACTATGGCTACACCTTC.

The gene calls are TRBV19 and TRBJ2-1, with D perhaps TRBD2 (5 bases). This CDR3 contains 13 residues. CDR1 and CDR2 (germline): LNHDA, SQIVND (reference sequence). V was trimmed by 4 bases and J by 3 bases, leaving 7 bases between them. The CDR3 region has the DNA TGTGCCAGTAGTAGCGGGTTCTACAATGAGCAGTTCTTC. Amino acids: CASSSGFYNEQFF.

This sequence joins TRBV19 and TRBJ1-4; the D gene is possibly TRBD1 (6 bases). Germline V gene sequence: CDR1 LNHDA, CDR2 SQIVND (reference sequence). The ends were cut back, 3 bases at V and 8 bases at J, with 13 bases in the middle. The CDR3 has 14 amino acids. CDR3 protein: CASSIGQGPEKLFF. DNA of the CDR3: TGTGCCAGTAGTATTGGGCAGGGGCCCGAAAAACTGTTTTTT.

This chain joins TRBV30 and TRBJ1-1; no definite D call. This CDR3 comprises 13 residues. V lost 2 bases to trimming and J lost 1 base, with 8 bases between them. The germline V gene encodes CDR1 GTSNPN and CDR2 SVGIG (reference sequence). The CDR3 coding sequence is TGTGCCTGGAGTATCCTAAGGAACACTGAAGCTTTCTTT. It encodes CAWSILRNTEAFF.

As concerns this clone: The same CDR3 arises from other DNA sequences in this sample as well. The V and J genes are TRBV5-6 and TRBJ2-1; unclear D gene. CDR1 is SGHDT, CDR2 YYEEEE, per germline. With 0 bases removed from V and 0 bases from J, the gap between germline ends came to 4 bases. The CDR3 spans 14 residues. CDR3 region: CASSLGSSYNEQFF. The CDR3 DNA sequence: TGTGCCAGCAGCTTGGGCAGCTCCTACAATGAGCAGTTCTTC.

This chain connects TRBV30 to TRBJ2-3, with D possibly being TRBD1 (5 bases). V lost 1 base to trimming and J lost 4 bases, with 15 bases between them. This CDR3 has 15 residues. Germline CDR1 is GTSNPN and CDR2 is SVGIG (reference sequence). The CDR3 sequence: CAWSGRSGAADTQYF. The CDR3, as DNA: TGTGCCTGGAGTGGACGCTCTGGGGCGGCAGATACGCAGTATTTT.

The chain carries TRBV2 and TRBJ2-3, with TRBD1 identical over 7 bases. This CDR3 has 15 residues. The germline V gene encodes CDR1 SNHLY and CDR2 FYNNEI. V trimming: 5 bases; J trimming: 7 bases; junction bases outside the gene matches: 12. CDR3 coding DNA: TGTGCCAGCAGTTCCGGACAGGCGTCCATGAATACGCAGTATTTT. Its protein is CASSSGQASMNTQYF.

The chain uses TRBV11-2 and TRBJ2-1, with 7 bases aligning to TRBD1. V lost 2 bases and J lost 0; bases outside the gene matches: 4. The germline CDR1 and CDR2 sequences are SGHAT and FQNNGV. The CDR3 runs to 16 residues. The DNA for the CDR3 is TGTGCCAGCAGCTTACGTGGGGACAGCTCCTACAATGAGCAGTTCTTC. Its protein product is CASSLRGDSSYNEQFF.

This chain links TRBV7-9 with TRBJ2-1; possibly TRBD2 for D (5 bases). V lost 3 bases and J 0 bases, leaving 12 bases between the germline ends. Germline V CDR1 and CDR2: SEHNR, FQNEAQ (reference sequence). The CDR3 loop spans 16 amino acids. The DNA of the CDR3 is TGTGCCAGCAGCTTCTTAGCGCCAGGCTCCTACAATGAGCAGTTCTTC. This encodes CASSFLAPGSYNEQFF.

The chain recombines TRBV5-5 with TRBJ2-1; D gene uncertain. In germline, CDR1 is SGHKS, CDR2 YYEKEE (reference sequence). This CDR3 has 15 residues. Trimming took 4 bases from V and 2 from J, leaving 13 bases between them. DNA for the CDR3: TGTGCCAGCAGCCCTAGAAACTGGGCCTACAATGAGCAGTTCTTC. Amino acid sequence: CASSPRNWAYNEQFF.

This clone was observed a handful of times. The chain uses TRBV6-1 and TRBJ1-6; a possible D gene is TRBD1 (6 bases). The CDR3 contains 15 residues. V was trimmed by 2 bases and J by 8 bases, leaving 13 bases between them. Germline assignment: CDR1 MNHNS and CDR2 SASEGT. The CDR3: CASSEFAQGHSPLHF. The CDR3 DNA follows: TGTGCCAGCAGTGAATTTGCTCAGGGGCATTCACCCCTCCACTTT.

This sequence joins TRBV20-1 and TRBJ2-7, with 8 positions matching TRBD1. The CDR3 loop spans 13 amino acids. Germline V gene lookup returns CDR1 DFQATT and CDR2 SNEGSKA (reference sequence). V lost 3 bases and J lost 2; bases outside the gene matches: 3. The CDR3 nucleotides read TGCAGTGCTAGTGGACAGGGCCCCTACGAGCAGTACTTC. This translates into CSASGQGPYEQYF.

This chain connects TRBV5-4 to TRBJ2-3, with D possibly TRBD2 on 6 matching bases. Trimming took 0 bases from V and 1 from J, leaving 15 bases between them. There are 17 residues in the CDR3. Per the germline V gene, CDR1 is SGHNT and CDR2 is YYREEE (reference sequence). The CDR3 DNA is TGTGCCAGCAGCTTGGGGGGTGGGGCTAGCGGCACAGATACGCAGTATTTT. This gives the protein CASSLGGGASGTDTQYF.

The gene calls are TRBV30 and TRBJ2-1, with 7 bases fitting TRBD1. Trimming took 0 bases from V and 12 from J; bases not matched to a gene: 14. Per the germline V gene, CDR1 is GTSNPN and CDR2 is SVGIG (reference sequence). This CDR3 contains 15 residues. CDR3 protein: CAWSVQQGKTTGQFF. CDR3 bases: TGTGCCTGGAGTGTTCAACAGGGGAAGACTACAGGGCAGTTCTTC.

This clone turned up a few times. The V call is TRBV7-9, the J call TRBJ1-2, with TRBD1 as a possible D gene (5 bases). V gave up 5 bases and J gave up 8 bases, with 18 bases separating them. From germline, CDR1 is SEHNR and CDR2 FQNEAQ (reference sequence). The CDR3 consists of 14 residues. The CDR3 spells CASSPKSGWEGYTF. CDR3 in DNA: TGTGCCAGCAGCCCCAAGTCAGGGTGGGAAGGCTACACCTTC. Combining the CDR3 with reference TRBV7-9 and TRBJ1-2 gives the whole variable domain DTGVSQNPRHKITKRGQNVTFRCDPISEHNRLYWYRQTLGQGPEFLTYFQNEAQLEKSRLLSDRFSAERPKGSFSTLEIQRTEQGDSAMYLCASSPKSGWEGYTFGSGTRLTVV.

This clone was recorded only once. The rearrangement uses TRBV10-2 and TRBJ1-6, with 7 bases matching TRBD1. This CDR3 is built from 13 residues. Unmatched junction bases numbered 4, after V lost 2 bases and J lost 12 bases. From germline, CDR1 is WSHSY and CDR2 SAAADI. The CDR3 DNA is TGCGCCAGCAGTGAGCAGGGGGATCGACCCCTCCACTTT. It yields the protein CASSEQGDRPLHF.

In this sample, this clone turned up a few times. This sequence joins TRBV11-2 and TRBJ2-1; D gene unclear. Germline V gene sequence: CDR1 SGHAT, CDR2 FQNNGV. This CDR3 has 11 residues. With 4 bases removed from V and 5 bases from J, the gap between germline ends came to 3 bases. The CDR3 loop is CASSSDNEQFF. The DNA for the CDR3 is TGTGCCAGCAGCTCAGACAATGAGCAGTTCTTC.

The V gene is TRBV14, the J gene TRBJ1-1; a weak D match, TRBD1 (5 bases). Germline V CDR1 and CDR2: SGHDN, FVKESK. The CDR3 runs 15 residues. V lost 5 bases and J lost 0, with 13 bases in between. The CDR3 sequence is CASSLSGSLNTEAFF. The CDR3 region has the DNA TGTGCCAGCAGCTTGTCAGGGTCTCTGAACACTGAAGCTTTCTTT.

This rearrangement joins TRBV5-1 to TRBJ2-7, with 9 positions matching TRBD2. V gave up 0 bases and J gave up 4 bases; unmatched junction bases: 11. This CDR3 region has 17 residues. CDR1 is SGHRS, CDR2 YFSETQ, per germline. DNA for the CDR3: TGCGCCAGCAGCTTGGAATCTTTGGGTAGCGGGAGTTACGAGCAGTACTTC. This codes for CASSLESLGSGSYEQYF.